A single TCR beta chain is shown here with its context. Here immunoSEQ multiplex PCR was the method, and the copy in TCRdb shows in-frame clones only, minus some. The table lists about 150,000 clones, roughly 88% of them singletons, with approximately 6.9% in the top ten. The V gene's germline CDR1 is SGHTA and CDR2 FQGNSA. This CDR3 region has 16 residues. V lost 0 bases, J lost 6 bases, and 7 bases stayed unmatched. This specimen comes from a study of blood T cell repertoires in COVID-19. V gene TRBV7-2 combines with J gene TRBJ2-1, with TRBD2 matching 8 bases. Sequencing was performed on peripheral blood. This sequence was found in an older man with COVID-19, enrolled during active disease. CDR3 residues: CASSLAGLGWGNEQFF. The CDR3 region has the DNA TGTGCCAGCAGCTTAGCGGGACTAGGTTGGGGCAATGAGCAGTTCTTC.